These 18 T cell receptor beta chains were sequenced from one sample in a study of cytomegalovirus exposure and HLA in healthy donors. PCR employed 60 Vbeta and 13 Jbeta primers. Repertoires were generated with immunoSEQ multiplex PCR, while TCRdb's copy carries only in-frame clones and drops some. The sample table includes approximately 140,000 clones. The sequencing sample was made of PBMCs. The source is a man in his forties in good health and CMV-seronegative.

The rearrangement joins TRBV6-1 to TRBJ1-2; TRBD1 aligns across 7 bases. V trimming: 4 bases; J trimming: 4 bases; junction bases outside the gene matches: 6. The CDR3 loop spans 14 amino acids. Per germline, CDR1 MNHNS and CDR2 SASEGT. The CDR3 protein is CASSASGTVYGYTF. In DNA form, the CDR3 reads TGTGCCAGCAGTGCCTCCGGGACAGTCTATGGCTACACCTTC.

V is TRBV28 and J is TRBJ2-7; D might be TRBD2 (7 bases). CDR1 MDHEN and CDR2 SYDVKM come from the germline V gene. CDR3 length: 14 residues. The V and J ends lost 3 bases and 2 bases respectively, with 11 bases between them. In DNA form, the CDR3 reads TGTGCCAGCAGTTTGGGGGGGCCTACCTACGAGCAGTACTTC. Protein sequence: CASSLGGPTYEQYF. The full variable domain, in which reference TRBV28 and TRBJ2-7 provide the parts outside the CDR3, is DVKVTQSSRYLVKRTGEKVFLECVQDMDHENMFWYRQDPGLGLRLIYFSYDVKMKEKGDIPEGYSVSREKKERFSLILESASTNQTSMYLCASSLGGPTYEQYFGPGTRLTVT.

This chain links TRBV6-5 with TRBJ1-2, with TRBD1 matching 7 bases. V shed 8 bases, J shed 8 bases, and the junction held 5 bases outside the gene matches. The CDR3 runs 11 residues. Germline CDR1 MNHEY, CDR2 SVGAGI. CDR3: CASGAGGGYTF. Here the CDR3 DNA reads TGTGCCAGCGGAGCAGGGGGAGGCTACACCTTC.

CDR3 region: CASSTNRGPYEQYF. The CDR3 DNA reads TGTGCCAGCAGCACCAACAGGGGGCCCTACGAGCAGTACTTC. This chain uses TRBV11-2 with TRBJ2-7; 9 nucleotides match TRBD1. CDR1 and CDR2 from the germline V gene are SGHAT and FQNNGV. The J segment lost 2 bases and the V segment lost 5 bases, leaving 4 bases of the junction unmatched. The CDR3 runs to 14 residues.

V usage is TRBV7-3 and J usage is TRBJ2-7; TRBD2 aligns across 10 bases. The V gene end was trimmed by 6 bases and the J gene end by 5 bases; junction bases not matched to a gene: 13. The CDR3 covers 16 residues. CDR1 and CDR2 from the germline V gene are SGHTA and FQGTGA. The CDR3 spells CASRTGAGGPSDEQYF. CDR3 nucleotide sequence: TGTGCCAGCAGGACCGGAGCGGGGGGGCCGTCGGACGAGCAGTACTTC.

This chain links TRBV12-5 with TRBJ1-2; D not certain. Trimming took off 1 base at V and 4 bases at J, with 13 bases between the two ends. Germline V gene lookup returns CDR1 LGHNT and CDR2 FRNRAP. This CDR3 has 15 residues. CDR3: CASGLGPRVLYGYTF. As DNA, the CDR3 is TGTGCTAGTGGTTTGGGACCTCGGGTTCTCTATGGCTACACCTTC.

The chain combines TRBV5-1 with TRBJ2-7, with 7 bases that match TRBD2. V trimming: 4 bases; J trimming: 4 bases; junction bases outside the gene matches: 5. This CDR3 spans 13 amino acids. From germline, CDR1 is SGHRS and CDR2 YFSETQ. The CDR3, as DNA: TGCGCCAGCAGCCCCTGGGGGGGTTACGAGCAGTACTTC. Residues: CASSPWGGYEQYF. The variable domain in full, completed from reference TRBV5-1 and TRBJ2-7, reads KAGVTQTPRYLIKTRGQQVTLSCSPISGHRSVSWYQQTPGQGLQFLFEYFSETQRNKGNFPGRFSGRQFSNSRSEMNVSTLELGDSALYLCASSPWGGYEQYFGPGTRLTVT.

The chain has TRBV4-2 and TRBJ2-2; 7 bases align to TRBD2. This CDR3 contains 16 residues. V lost 1 base and J lost 4; bases outside the gene matches: 6. The germline gives CDR1 LGHNA, CDR2 YNFKEQ. The CDR3 nucleotides read TGTGCCAGCAGCCAAGTCCAGCGGGGTCTCACCGGGGAGCTGTTTTTT. Its translation: CASSQVQRGLTGELFF.

The gene calls are TRBV28 and TRBJ2-7, with D perhaps matching TRBD1 (6 bases). This CDR3 comprises 14 residues. Trimming left V 7 bases short and J 6 bases short, with 19 bases between. Looked up from germline, CDR1 is MDHEN and CDR2 is SYDVKM. The CDR3 here is CASKANGQFSEQYF. The CDR3 DNA reads as TGTGCCAGCAAGGCTAATGGACAGTTCTCCGAGCAGTACTTC. Using reference TRBV28 and TRBJ2-7 for the parts outside the CDR3, the full variable domain is DVKVTQSSRYLVKRTGEKVFLECVQDMDHENMFWYRQDPGLGLRLIYFSYDVKMKEKGDIPEGYSVSREKKERFSLILESASTNQTSMYLCASKANGQFSEQYFGPGTRLTVT.

The rearrangement links TRBV15 to TRBJ1-4, with TRBD1 as a possible D gene (6 bases). CDR3 length: 17 residues. The V and J ends lost 1 base and 0 bases respectively, with 12 bases between them. Germline CDR1 and CDR2: LNHNV and YYDKDF (reference sequence). This CDR3 reads CATSRGGRTATNEKLFF. CDR3 DNA sequence: TGTGCCACCAGCAGAGGGGGGCGGACCGCAACTAATGAAAAACTGTTTTTT.

This sequence joins TRBV9 and TRBJ2-2; 8 bases agree with TRBD2. V dropped 4 bases and J dropped 7; count of bases not matched to a gene: 6. Germline V CDR1 and CDR2: SGDLS, YYNGEE. The CDR3 loop spans 14 amino acids. CDR3 DNA sequence: TGTGCCAGCAGCAAGACTAGCGTCATCGGGGAGCTGTTTTTT. Translating gives CASSKTSVIGELFF.

The rearrangement joins TRBV9 to TRBJ2-3, with 16 bases aligning to TRBD2. CDR1 is SGDLS, CDR2 YYNGEE, per germline. The CDR3 is made up of 19 amino acids. Trimming cost V 3 bases and J 2 bases; bases outside gene matches: 9. The CDR3 loop is CASSALGLAGGGNTDTQYF. The CDR3 nucleotides are TGTGCCAGCAGCGCGCTGGGACTAGCGGGGGGGGGAAACACAGATACGCAGTATTTT.

The chain couples TRBV10-3 to TRBJ2-7, with D possibly being TRBD1 (6 bases). Germline V lookup: CDR1 ENHRY, CDR2 SYGVKD. The V end was cut by 4 bases, the J end by 4 bases, with 20 bases between. The CDR3 spans 16 residues. The CDR3 DNA follows: TGTGCCATCAGTGGGGAAGGACAGTCTCCTACTTACGAGCAGTACTTC. This encodes CAISGEGQSPTYEQYF.

The chain has TRBV28 and TRBJ2-7; TRBD2 might be the D (6 bases). The CDR3 runs to 12 residues. The germline V and J ends were trimmed by 6 bases and 4 bases, with 10 bases remaining between them. CDR1 and CDR2 (germline): MDHEN, SYDVKM. DNA of the CDR3: TGTGCCAGCAGGGGACTTTTGTACGAGCAGTACTTC. It encodes CASRGLLYEQYF.

This sequence joins TRBV4-3 and TRBJ2-3, with 13 nucleotides matching TRBD2. Germline loops: CDR1 LGHNA, CDR2 YSLEER. The CDR3 extends over 16 amino acids. V shed 3 bases, J shed 6 bases, and the junction held 6 bases outside the gene matches. This chain's CDR3 is CASSQRTSGGADTQYF. Here the CDR3 DNA reads TGCGCCAGCAGCCAGAGGACTAGCGGGGGCGCGGATACGCAGTATTTT.

The chain has TRBV7-2 and TRBJ1-5; 7 bases are shared with TRBD1. The CDR3 has 14 amino acids. CDR1 is SGHTA, CDR2 FQGNSA, per germline. Losses at the gene ends were 5 bases for V and 6 bases for J; bases not matched to a gene: 7. CDR3 sequence reads: CASSARTGSQPQHF. The CDR3 region has the DNA TGTGCCAGCAGCGCTAGGACAGGTAGTCAGCCCCAGCATTTT.

Concerning this clone itself: The same CDR3 is also encoded by other DNA sequences in this sample. The V and J genes are TRBV6-1 and TRBJ2-5; 10 nucleotides agree with TRBD2. This CDR3 is 15 amino acids long. The ends lost 2 bases at V and 4 bases at J; junction bases unmatched: 4. The germline CDR1 and CDR2 sequences are MNHNS and SASEGT. In nucleotides, the CDR3 is TGTGCCAGCAGTGAAACGAAGCGGGGGGGAGAGACCCAGTACTTC. It translates to CASSETKRGGETQYF.

This chain links TRBV5-6 with TRBJ2-7; perhaps TRBD2 as D (5 bases). Between the trimmed V and J ends, which lost 0 bases and 0 bases, there was a span of 10 bases. This CDR3 has 15 residues. Per the germline V gene, CDR1 is SGHDT and CDR2 is YYEEEE. In DNA, the CDR3 is TGTGCCAGCAGCTTGGGTGGGAGAAGCTCCTACGAGCAGTACTTC. This gives the protein CASSLGGRSSYEQYF.